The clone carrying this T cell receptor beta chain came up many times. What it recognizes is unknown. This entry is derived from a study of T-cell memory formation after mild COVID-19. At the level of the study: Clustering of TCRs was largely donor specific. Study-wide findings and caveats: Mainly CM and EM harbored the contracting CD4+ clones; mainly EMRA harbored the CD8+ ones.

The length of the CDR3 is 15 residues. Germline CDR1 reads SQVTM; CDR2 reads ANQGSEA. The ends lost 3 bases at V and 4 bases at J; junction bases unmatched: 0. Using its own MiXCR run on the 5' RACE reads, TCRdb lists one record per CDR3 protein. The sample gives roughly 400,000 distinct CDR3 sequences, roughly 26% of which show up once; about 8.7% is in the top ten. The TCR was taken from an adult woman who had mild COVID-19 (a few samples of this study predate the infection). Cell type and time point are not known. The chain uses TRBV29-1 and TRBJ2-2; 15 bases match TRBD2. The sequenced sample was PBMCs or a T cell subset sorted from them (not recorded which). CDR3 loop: CSVEGLAGGTGELFF. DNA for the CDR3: TGCAGCGTTGAGGGACTAGCGGGAGGCACCGGGGAGCTGTTTTTT.